This passage covers 29 T cell receptor beta chains from one sample sequenced in a study of cytomegalovirus exposure and HLA in healthy donors. It was with 60 Vbeta and 13 Jbeta primers that the PCR ran. Data came from immunoSEQ multiplex PCR; TCRdb stores just in-frame clones and leaves some out. The sample gives roughly 99,000 clones, about 84% of which show up once; 2% to 2.5% is in the top ten. Sequencing was done on a sample of PBMCs. The source of these receptors is a man aged 30 to 45 in good health and CMV-seronegative.

This clone occurred once. The chain couples TRBV2 to TRBJ2-3; 11 positions agree with TRBD2. This CDR3 region has 15 residues. Germline V CDR1 and CDR2: SNHLY, FYNNEI. Unmatched junction bases numbered 8, after V lost 6 bases and J lost 6 bases. CDR3 region: CASRLSGGARDTQYF. CDR3 sequence (DNA): TGTGCCAGCAGGCTTAGCGGGGGGGCCCGGGATACGCAGTATTTT.

V and J are TRBV2 and TRBJ2-1; 7 bases agree with TRBD2. The CDR3 has 15 residues. Per germline, CDR1 SNHLY and CDR2 FYNNEI. Losses at the gene ends were 7 bases for V and 7 bases for J; bases not matched to a gene: 13. The CDR3 DNA is TGTGCCAGCAAACTGACTAGCCTCCAATGGAATGAGCAGTTCTTC. Protein: CASKLTSLQWNEQFF.

The rearrangement links TRBV7-9 to TRBJ2-7, with D perhaps matching TRBD1 (6 bases). Germline V lookup: CDR1 SEHNR, CDR2 FQNEAQ (reference sequence). This CDR3 has 14 amino acids. The V gene lost 4 bases and the J gene lost 7 bases, with 17 bases spanning the gap. CDR3 DNA sequence: TGTGCCAGCAGCTCTAACACCGGGACAACAGAGCAGTACTTC. This sequence encodes CASSSNTGTTEQYF. Variable domain in full (rest from reference TRBV7-9 and TRBJ2-7): DTGVSQNPRHKITKRGQNVTFRCDPISEHNRLYWYRQTLGQGPEFLTYFQNEAQLEKSRLLSDRFSAERPKGSFSTLEIQRTEQGDSAMYLCASSSNTGTTEQYFGPGTRLTVT.

The V and J genes are TRBV4-1 and TRBJ2-7; 8 bases fit TRBD2. Germline V lookup: CDR1 MGHRA, CDR2 YSYEKL. The CDR3 sequence is 17 residues long. J was trimmed by 2 bases and V by 1 base; bases with no gene match: 10. The CDR3 nucleotides read TGCGCCAGCAGCCAAGCCCACCCGGGGACTAGGGCCTACGAGCAGTACTTC. Encoded protein: CASSQAHPGTRAYEQYF.

V and J are TRBV14 and TRBJ2-3; 8 nucleotides agree with TRBD2. V lost 3 bases to trimming and J lost 11 bases; unmatched junction nucleotides: 1. CDR1 is SGHDN and CDR2 is FVKESK in the germline V gene. The CDR3 runs 11 residues. The CDR3: CASSHGTRQYF. The CDR3 nucleotides read TGTGCCAGCAGCCACGGGACTAGGCAGTATTTT. The full variable domain, with the rest looked up from reference TRBV14 and TRBJ2-3, is EAGVTQFPSHSVIEKGQTVTLRCDPISGHDNLYWYRRVMGKEIKFLLHFVKESKQDESGMPNNRFLAERTGGTYSTLKVQPAELEDSGVYFCASSHGTRQYFGPGTRLTVL.

The V call is TRBV7-2, the J call TRBJ2-2; tentative D call: TRBD2 (6 bases). Germline assignment: CDR1 SGHTA and CDR2 FQGNSA. The V gene lost 2 bases and the J gene lost 3 bases, with 13 bases spanning the gap. This CDR3 spans 16 amino acids. Here the CDR3 DNA reads TGTGCCAGCAGCTTAAGGTCGGGACTTGACACCGGGGAGCTGTTTTTT. Encoded protein: CASSLRSGLDTGELFF.

The chain uses TRBV7-3 and TRBJ2-1; TRBD1 might be the D (5 bases). Looked up from germline, CDR1 is SGHTA and CDR2 is FQGTGA. This CDR3 has 13 amino acids. V was clipped by 4 bases and J by 8 bases, with 12 bases between them. CDR3 region: CASSSQGMDEQFF. The CDR3 coding sequence is TGTGCCAGCAGCTCCCAGGGTATGGATGAGCAGTTCTTC.

The gene calls are TRBV4-1 and TRBJ1-2, with TRBD1 identical over 8 bases. The CDR3 spans 20 residues. V lost 4 bases to trimming and J lost 0 bases; unmatched junction nucleotides: 19. From germline, CDR1 is MGHRA and CDR2 YSYEKL. CDR3 residues: CASSRGPWDRTSYANYGYTF. The CDR3 DNA is TGCGCCAGCAGCCGGGGACCCTGGGACAGGACTTCTTATGCTAACTATGGCTACACCTTC.

The chain couples TRBV6-5 to TRBJ1-5; possibly TRBD1 for D (6 bases). Trimming pared 4 bases from V and 2 bases from J, leaving 12 bases between. The CDR3 runs to 15 residues. Germline-derived CDR1 and CDR2 are MNHEY and SVGAGI. The CDR3 region has the DNA TGTGCCAGCAGTTGGCGGGGGCGAGGCAATCAGCCCCAGCATTTT. Its protein product is CASSWRGRGNQPQHF.

This chain connects TRBV7-2 to TRBJ2-3, with 8 positions matching TRBD2. The CDR3 length is 15 residues. Germline CDR1 is SGHTA and CDR2 is FQGNSA. Unmatched junction bases numbered 7, after V lost 4 bases and J lost 4 bases. The CDR3 DNA reads as TGTGCCAGCAGCTACAAAGCGGGAGAGGCAGATACGCAGTATTTT. It codes for CASSYKAGEADTQYF.

This chain uses TRBV11-2 with TRBJ2-5; 7 bases are shared with TRBD2. This CDR3 has 15 amino acids. V lost 1 base and J lost 5; bases outside the gene matches: 7. Looked up from germline, CDR1 is SGHAT and CDR2 is FQNNGV. As DNA, the CDR3 is TGTGCCAGCAGCTTAGTCGCGGGGCGGGGGGAGACCCAGTACTTC. Its protein is CASSLVAGRGETQYF.

The chain employs TRBV6-5 and TRBJ1-5, with 7 positions matching TRBD1. The germline gives CDR1 MNHEY, CDR2 SVGAGI. This CDR3 is built from 13 residues. V lost 5 bases, J lost 4 bases, and 2 bases stayed unmatched. The CDR3 is CASSRQGNQPQHF. The CDR3 DNA is TGTGCCAGCAGTCGACAGGGAAATCAGCCCCAGCATTTT.

CDR3: CASSQVRGSWDEQFF. CDR3 DNA: TGTGCCAGCAGCCAAGTACGAGGGAGCTGGGATGAGCAGTTCTTC. The V and J genes are TRBV14 and TRBJ2-1; TRBD2 is a possible D gene (5 bases). Germline CDR1 reads SGHDN; CDR2 reads FVKESK. Trimming removed 1 base at V and 8 bases at J, with 15 bases between. The CDR3 sequence is 15 residues long.

This clone has more than one count but fewer than ten. This chain links TRBV6-1 with TRBJ2-7; 8 positions match TRBD1. In germline, CDR1 is MNHNS, CDR2 SASEGT. The ends lost 2 bases at V and 5 bases at J; junction bases unmatched: 8. The CDR3 runs 15 residues. Here the CDR3 DNA reads TGTGCCAGCAGTGAACTACAGGGGGATATCGACGAGCAGTACTTC. This sequence encodes CASSELQGDIDEQYF.

The genes are TRBV19 and TRBJ2-7; the match to TRBD1 covers 9 bases. CDR1 and CDR2 (germline): LNHDA, SQIVND (reference sequence). Germline trimming cut 10 bases from V and 2 bases from J; bases unmatched to any gene: 6. The CDR3 sequence is 13 residues long. For the CDR3, the DNA is TGTGCCACGGCGGGACAGGGCACCTACGAGCAGTACTTC. Translated: CATAGQGTYEQYF.

A single count supports this clone. This chain's CDR3 is CASSFPPGVTEAFF. The CDR3 DNA reads as TGTGCCAGCAGTTTTCCCCCAGGGGTAACTGAAGCTTTCTTT. The rearrangement links TRBV28 to TRBJ1-1; perhaps TRBD1 as D (6 bases). The CDR3 is 14 amino acids. The germline V gene encodes CDR1 MDHEN and CDR2 SYDVKM. With 3 bases removed from V and 5 bases from J, the gap between germline ends came to 13 bases.

V gene TRBV7-9 combines with J gene TRBJ1-5, with a weak D call TRBD1 (5 bases). There are 16 residues in the CDR3. V dropped 5 bases and J dropped 0 bases, with 14 bases sitting between them. CDR1 and CDR2 from the germline V gene are SEHNR and FQNEAQ (reference sequence). The CDR3 here is CASSPVGGYSNQPQHF. The CDR3 nucleotides read TGTGCCAGCAGCCCGGTCGGGGGGTATAGCAATCAGCCCCAGCATTTT.

The chain employs TRBV30 and TRBJ2-3, with D perhaps TRBD2 (5 bases). Germline CDR1 and CDR2: GTSNPN and SVGIG (reference sequence). The CDR3 sequence is 14 residues long. V was trimmed by 0 bases and J by 2 bases, leaving 9 bases between them. This CDR3 is CAWSVTGFTDTQYF. The CDR3 coding sequence is TGTGCCTGGAGTGTAACGGGATTCACAGATACGCAGTATTTT. Full variable domain (rest looked up from reference TRBV30 and TRBJ2-3): SQTIHQWPATLVQPVGSPLSLECTVEGTSNPNLYWYRQAAGRGLQLLFYSVGIGQISSEVPQNLSASRPQDRQFILSSKKLLLSDSGFYLCAWSVTGFTDTQYFGPGTRLTVL.

This chain links TRBV6-1 with TRBJ2-1; D might be TRBD1 (5 bases). This CDR3 comprises 13 residues. Trimming cost V 11 bases and J 5 bases, with 16 bases left between them. Germline CDR1 MNHNS, CDR2 SASEGT. The CDR3 loop is CASRRQSHNEQFF. The CDR3 DNA reads as TGTGCCTCACGCCGACAGAGCCACAATGAGCAGTTCTTC.

J is TRBJ2-1 and V is TRBV6-4, with D unclear. The V gene's germline CDR1 is MRHNA and CDR2 SNTAGT. The CDR3 spans 15 residues. V dropped 6 bases and J dropped 2 bases, with 14 bases sitting between them. The CDR3 reads CASSVSVEPYNEQFF. CDR3 DNA sequence: TGTGCCAGCAGCGTGAGTGTCGAGCCCTACAATGAGCAGTTCTTC.

The chain recombines TRBV27 with TRBJ2-2; D gene ambiguous. Trimming took 5 bases from V and 1 from J, leaving 8 bases between them. The CDR3 spans 14 residues. Germline V CDR1 and CDR2: MNHEY, SMNVEV (reference sequence). CDR3 in amino acids: CASSPQLNTGELFF. For the CDR3, the DNA is TGTGCCAGCAGTCCCCAACTGAACACCGGGGAGCTGTTTTTT.

V usage is TRBV15 and J usage is TRBJ2-4; 8 positions agree with TRBD1. Germline CDR1 reads LNHNV; CDR2 reads YYDKDF (reference sequence). CDR3 length: 17 residues. The J segment lost 0 bases and the V segment lost 9 bases, leaving 13 bases of the junction unmatched. The CDR3 protein is CATQETGALLAKNIQYF. Here the CDR3 DNA reads TGTGCCACGCAAGAGACAGGGGCCCTCTTAGCCAAAAACATTCAGTACTTC.

The table lists this clone with a count of one. The chain combines TRBV5-5 with TRBJ2-7; D might be TRBD2 (6 bases). The germline V gene has CDR1 SGHKS and CDR2 YYEKEE (reference sequence). CDR3 size: 12 residues. Trimming stripped 4 bases from V and 5 bases from J, with 10 bases between. CDR3 coding DNA: TGTGCCAGCAGCCAGGAGGGCCACGAGCAGTACTTC. Its translation is CASSQEGHEQYF.

The chain recombines TRBV6-4 with TRBJ2-3, with 11 nucleotides matching TRBD1. V shed 0 bases and J 4 bases; nucleotides not matched to a gene: 3. The CDR3 sequence is 16 residues long. The germline gives CDR1 MRHNA, CDR2 SNTAGT. CDR3 nucleotide sequence: TGTGCCAGCAGTGACTCGAAGGGACAGGGGGCAGATACGCAGTATTTT. As protein: CASSDSKGQGADTQYF.

V usage is TRBV4-1 and J usage is TRBJ1-5; the D gene is possibly TRBD1 (5 bases). The CDR3 length is 16 residues. Germline loops: CDR1 MGHRA, CDR2 YSYEKL. Between the trimmed V and J ends, which lost 4 bases and 6 bases, there was a span of 19 bases. In nucleotides, the CDR3 is TGCGCCAGCAGCCGAGCCTTAGCGATGGGGGGTCAGCCCCAGCATTTT. This encodes CASSRALAMGGQPQHF.

The count of this clone is one. CDR3 amino acids: CASSEGSRSGELFF. CDR3 coding DNA: TGTGCCAGCAGTGAAGGATCGAGGTCCGGGGAGCTGTTTTTT. The chain links TRBV25-1 to TRBJ2-2; the D is unclear. V was pared by 2 bases and J by 6 bases, with 10 bases between. There are 14 residues in the CDR3. Looked up from germline, CDR1 is MGHDK and CDR2 is SYGVNS. Filled out from reference TRBV25-1 and TRBJ2-2, the complete variable domain reads EADIYQTPRYLVIGTGKKITLECSQTMGHDKMYWYQQDPGMELHLIHYSYGVNSTEKGDLSSESTVSRIRTEHFPLTLESARPSHTSQYLCASSEGSRSGELFFGEGSRLTVL.

The chain carries TRBV5-8 and TRBJ1-5; D is uncertain. The germline V gene has CDR1 SGHTS and CDR2 YDEGEE. Trimming removed 5 bases from V and 5 bases from J, with 17 bases in between. CDR3 size: 15 residues. Here the CDR3 reads CASRSIRLADQPQHF. Written as DNA, the CDR3 is TGTGCCAGCAGATCGATCAGACTCGCCGATCAGCCCCAGCATTTT.

V usage is TRBV4-1 and J usage is TRBJ2-5; 9 nucleotides match TRBD1. This CDR3 comprises 16 residues. J was trimmed by 1 base and V by 1 base; bases with no gene match: 4. CDR1 and CDR2 (germline): MGHRA, YSYEKL. The CDR3 DNA is TGCGCCAGCAGCCAAGCCGTGACAGGGGGCCAAGAGACCCAGTACTTC. Its protein is CASSQAVTGGQETQYF.

The rearrangement uses TRBV5-1 and TRBJ2-1; the D gene is possibly TRBD2 (6 bases). Trimming pared 5 bases from V and 0 bases from J, leaving 12 bases between. Germline loops: CDR1 SGHRS, CDR2 YFSETQ. The CDR3 contains 15 residues. The CDR3 loop reads CASRPGGSSYNEQFF. The CDR3 DNA is TGCGCCAGCAGGCCCGGGGGTAGCTCCTACAATGAGCAGTTCTTC.